A selection of T cell receptor beta chains follows, all from one sample in a study of cytomegalovirus exposure and HLA in healthy donors. Assay: immunoSEQ multiplex PCR; the TCRdb copy retains only in-frame clones and omits some. This sample has around 240,000 clones, with nearly 90% found just once. Sequencing was done on a sample of PBMCs. Source of these receptors: a young woman in good health and CMV-seronegative. The CDR3 runs from the conserved cysteine through the conserved F or W. A D gene is named only where the DNA matches it firmly. The size entry is marked missing in some rows and otherwise reads once, few, many or a size class.

>TRBJ1-2|TRBV28|TRBD1|NA
CASSLVWTGAGYGYTF
TGTGCCAGCAGTTTGGTCTGGACAGGGGCGGGCTATGGCTACACCTTC
>TRBJ2-7|TRBV19|NA|NA
CASSIAPSDTNKQYF
TGTGCCAGTAGTATAGCTCCATCCGACACCAACAAGCAGTACTTC
>TRBJ2-1|TRBV7-9|NA|NA
CASSLAPRNEQFF
TGTGCCAGCAGCTTAGCCCCGAGGAATGAGCAGTTCTTC
>TRBJ2-3|TRBV5-4|TRBD1|NA
CASSFKGALSDTQYF
TGTGCCAGCAGCTTTAAGGGGGCCCTCTCAGATACGCAGTATTTT
>TRBJ2-3|TRBV12-5|NA|NA
CASGSITGPDTQYF
TGTGCTAGTGGTTCAATTACAGGGCCGGATACGCAGTATTTT
>TRBJ2-1|TRBV9|TRBD2|NA
CASSNSGGSSVNEQFF
TGTGCCAGCAGTAACAGCGGGGGATCCTCGGTGAATGAGCAGTTCTTC
>TRBJ2-1|TRBV14|TRBD2|NA
CASSHGPGGLEQFF
TGTGCCAGCAGCCACGGTCCGGGGGGGCTTGAGCAGTTCTTC
>TRBJ2-3|TRBV6-5|NA|NA
CASSYGHGSTRDTQYF
TGTGCCAGCAGTTACGGACACGGCTCCACACGCGATACGCAGTATTTT
>TRBJ2-1|TRBV28|NA|NA
CASSSPTGYNEQFF
TGTGCCAGCAGTTCGCCCACAGGGTACAATGAGCAGTTCTTC
>TRBJ2-4|TRBV27|NA|NA
CASSLGHIEYF
TGTGCCAGCAGTCTAGGACACATCGAGTACTTC
>TRBJ1-6|TRBV9|NA|NA
CASSPEAGHSPLHF
TGTGCCAGCAGCCCAGAGGCAGGGCATTCACCCCTCCACTTT
>TRBJ2-7|TRBV27|TRBD1|once
CASSLGTGIYEQYF
TGTGCCAGCAGTTTAGGGACAGGCATTTACGAGCAGTACTTC
>TRBJ2-1|TRBV7-9|NA|NA
CASSLVVRASEQFF
TGTGCCAGCAGCTTAGTGGTGAGAGCTTCAGAGCAGTTCTTC
>TRBJ2-1|TRBV7-2|TRBD2|NA
CASSLVAGGGKYNEQFF
TGTGCCAGCAGCTTAGTGGCGGGGGGCGGGAAGTACAATGAGCAGTTCTTC
>TRBJ1-3|TRBV6-6|NA|NA
CASSYVDSSGNTIYF
TGTGCCAGCAGTTACGTGGACAGCTCTGGAAACACCATATATTTT
>TRBJ1-6|TRBV6-5|TRBD1|NA
CASKTSGQNNSPLHF
TGTGCCAGCAAAACCTCGGGACAGAATAATTCACCCCTCCACTTT
>TRBJ1-1|TRBV5-4|TRBD1|NA
CAGFDGQGVTEAFF
TGTGCCGGTTTTGACGGACAGGGGGTCACTGAAGCTTTCTTT
>TRBJ1-1|TRBV6-1|NA|NA
CASTLEGVNTEAFF
TGTGCCAGCACTCTTGAGGGCGTGAACACTGAAGCTTTCTTT
>TRBJ1-2|TRBV5-1|TRBD1|once
CASSQGQRDYGYTF
TGCGCCAGCAGCCAGGGACAGAGAGACTATGGCTACACCTTC
>TRBJ2-1|TRBV28|TRBD2|NA
CASSTSGLGNEQFF
TGTGCCAGCAGTACCTCGGGACTAGGTAATGAGCAGTTCTTC
>TRBJ2-1|TRBV6-1|TRBD2|NA
CASTTGLAGYNEQFF
TGTGCCAGCACCACTGGACTAGCGGGGTACAATGAGCAGTTCTTC
>TRBJ2-1|TRBV6-5|TRBD2|NA
CASSYMGGSYNEQFF
TGTGCCAGCAGTTACATGGGGGGGTCCTACAATGAGCAGTTCTTC
>TRBJ2-3|TRBV6-5|TRBD2|NA
CASSGLAGLDTQYF
TGTGCCAGCAGCGGACTAGCGGGGTTGGATACGCAGTATTTT
>TRBJ2-7|TRBV28|NA|NA
CASSFSTGAIPYEQYF
TGTGCCAGCAGTTTCTCGACGGGAGCCATCCCCTACGAGCAGTACTTC
>TRBJ1-4|TRBV6-6|TRBD1|NA
CASIRGLLGRNEKLFF
TGTGCCAGCATAAGGGGGCTGTTGGGACGGAATGAAAAACTGTTTTTT
>TRBJ2-1|TRBV4-3|TRBD2|NA
CASSQDIRTSGYNEQFF
TGCGCCAGCAGCCAAGATATTAGGACTAGCGGCTACAATGAGCAGTTCTTC
>TRBJ2-1|TRBV5-1|TRBD1|NA
CASSITGGNEQFF
TGCGCCAGCAGCATTACAGGGGGCAATGAGCAGTTCTTC